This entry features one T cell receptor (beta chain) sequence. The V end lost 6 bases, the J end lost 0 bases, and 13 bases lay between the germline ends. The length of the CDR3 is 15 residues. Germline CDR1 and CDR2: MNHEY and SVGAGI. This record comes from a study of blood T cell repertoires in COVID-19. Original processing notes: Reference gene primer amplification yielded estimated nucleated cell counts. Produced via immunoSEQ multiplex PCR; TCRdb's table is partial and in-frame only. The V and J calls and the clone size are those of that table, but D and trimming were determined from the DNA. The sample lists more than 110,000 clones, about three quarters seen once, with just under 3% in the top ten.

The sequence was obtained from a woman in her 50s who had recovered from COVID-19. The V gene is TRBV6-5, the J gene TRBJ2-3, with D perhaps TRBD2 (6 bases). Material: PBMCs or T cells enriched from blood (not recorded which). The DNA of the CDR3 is TGTGCCAGCAGCATACTAGCAGTTAGCACAGATACGCAGTATTTT. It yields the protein CASSILAVSTDTQYF.